The 29 T cell receptor beta chains given below trace back to one sample, sequenced in a study of blood T cell repertoires in COVID-19. Only in-frame clones appear in the TCRdb table, and some are missing; sequencing was by immunoSEQ multiplex PCR. The repertoire holds some 260,000 clones, roughly 87% seen once, with 3% to 3.5% in the top ten. The sample was peripheral blood. The receptors here all came from a man aged 18 to 35 with active or convalescent COVID-19.

J is TRBJ2-1 and V is TRBV7-2; maybe TRBD2 (5 bases). V was clipped by 4 bases and J by 10 bases, with 17 bases between them. The CDR3 spans 14 residues. Germline CDR1 and CDR2: SGHTA and FQGNSA. CDR3 nucleotide sequence: TGTGCCAGCAGCTCCTTCCACGACTACACCGAGCAGTTCTTC. Protein product: CASSSFHDYTEQFF.

V and J are TRBV15 and TRBJ2-1; the match to TRBD2 covers 12 bases. With V trimmed by 4 bases and J by 7 bases, 11 bases remained unmatched. There are 17 residues in the CDR3. Germline loops: CDR1 LNHNV, CDR2 YYDKDF (reference sequence). CDR3 amino acids: CATSTYQTSGSTNEQFF. DNA of the CDR3: TGTGCCACCAGCACCTATCAGACTAGCGGGAGCACGAATGAGCAGTTCTTC. The whole variable domain, remainder taken from reference TRBV15 and TRBJ2-1, is DAMVIQNPRYQVTQFGKPVTLSCSQTLNHNVMYWYQQKSSQAPKLLFHYYDKDFNNEADTPDNFQSRRPNTSFCFLDIRSPGLGDTAMYLCATSTYQTSGSTNEQFFGPGTRLTVL.

This chain links TRBV6-5 with TRBJ2-7; 8 nucleotides align to TRBD1. CDR1 and CDR2 (germline): MNHEY, SVGAGI. The V segment lost 6 bases and the J segment 3 bases; nucleotides outside the gene matches: 4. This CDR3 has 13 amino acids. CDR3 coding DNA: TGTGCCAGCAGGGCGACAGGGGTCTACGAGCAGTACTTC. It yields the protein CASRATGVYEQYF.

V usage is TRBV14 and J usage is TRBJ2-3, with D maybe TRBD1 (5 bases). This CDR3 has 14 amino acids. Trimming stripped 1 base from V and 6 bases from J, with 11 bases between. CDR1 and CDR2 (germline): SGHDN, FVKESK. The CDR3 DNA reads as TGTGCCAGCAGCCAAGCAGGGCGTTTGGATACGCAGTATTTT. Translated: CASSQAGRLDTQYF.

The V gene is TRBV19, the J gene TRBJ2-1, with D tentatively TRBD2 (6 bases). Germline assignment: CDR1 LNHDA and CDR2 SQIVND (reference sequence). V lost 6 bases and J lost 5, with 14 bases in between. This CDR3 spans 14 amino acids. The CDR3 sequence is CASSWRAKHNEQFF. The CDR3 coding sequence is TGTGCCAGTAGCTGGAGGGCCAAGCACAATGAGCAGTTCTTC.

Worth noting for this clone: The junction does not match germline at one end; this may be a read error. The V gene is TRBV4-3, the J gene TRBJ1-1; possible D gene TRBD1, 6 bases. CDR3 length equals 15 residues. Germline assignment: CDR1 LGHNA and CDR2 YSLEER. The CDR3 DNA sequence: TGCGCCAGCAGCAACCTACAGGGTGTGAAAACTGAAGCTTTCTTT. Its protein is CASSNLQGVKTEAFF.

The rearrangement uses TRBV9 and TRBJ1-1, with a weak D call TRBD1 (5 bases). This CDR3 is 14 amino acids long. V lost 0 bases and J lost 4, with 10 bases in between. Germline V gene data show CDR1 as SGDLS and CDR2 as YYNGEE. Here the CDR3 reads CASSVGSRATEAFF. The CDR3 bases are TGTGCCAGCAGCGTAGGGTCCAGGGCCACTGAAGCTTTCTTT.

The CDR3 DNA is TGTGCCAGCAGCGCCCAGGGGGACAATTCACCCCTCCACTTT. It encodes CASSAQGDNSPLHF. The gene calls are TRBV7-2 and TRBJ1-6, with 7 bases that match TRBD1. V lost 5 bases to trimming and J lost 7 bases; unmatched junction nucleotides: 5. The CDR3 loop spans 14 amino acids. Germline CDR1 is SGHTA and CDR2 is FQGNSA.

The chain employs TRBV5-4 and TRBJ2-2; 8 bases line up with TRBD2. Trimming took 4 bases from V and 6 from J; bases not matched to a gene: 5. CDR3 size: 14 residues. Germline loops: CDR1 SGHNT, CDR2 YYREEE (reference sequence). The CDR3 region has the DNA TGTGCCAGCAGCATCAAAGCGGGAGCCGGGGAGCTGTTTTTT. It is translated as CASSIKAGAGELFF.

In this sample, this clone turned up once. The chain carries TRBV27 and TRBJ2-7; possible D gene TRBD1, 6 bases. The germline V gene encodes CDR1 MNHEY and CDR2 SMNVEV (reference sequence). V gave up 3 bases and J gave up 10 bases, with 19 bases separating them. The CDR3 has 14 residues. The CDR3 reads CASSFYGGSEAQYF. DNA for the CDR3: TGTGCCAGCAGTTTTTATGGGGGCTCGGAGGCCCAGTACTTC.

The genes are TRBV9 and TRBJ1-2; 8 bases fit TRBD1. V gave up 0 bases and J gave up 4 bases; unmatched junction bases: 8. CDR1 is SGDLS and CDR2 is YYNGEE in the germline V gene. The CDR3 is made up of 16 amino acids. CDR3 region: CASSVALDRDLYGYTF. Here the CDR3 DNA reads TGTGCCAGCAGCGTAGCATTGGACAGGGACCTCTATGGCTACACCTTC.

The chain employs TRBV18 and TRBJ1-2, with unresolved D. Germline CDR1 KGHSH, CDR2 LQKENI. This CDR3 region has 12 residues. V lost 5 bases, J lost 7 bases, and 11 bases lay in between. CDR3 nucleotide sequence: TGTGCCAGCTCAATCCCAGGTGGTGGCTACACCTTC. This gives the protein CASSIPGGGYTF. Using reference TRBV18 and TRBJ1-2 for the parts outside the CDR3, the full variable domain is NAGVMQNPRHLVRRRGQEARLRCSPMKGHSHVYWYRQLPEEGLKFMVYLQKENIIDESGMPKERFSAEFPKEGPSILRIQQVVRGDSAAYFCASSIPGGGYTFGSGTRLTVV.

This clone was detected only once. The rearrangement joins TRBV2 to TRBJ1-2; D is perhaps TRBD1 (5 bases). Trimming cost V 6 bases and J 8 bases, with 16 bases left between them. This CDR3 region has 13 residues. CDR1 is SNHLY and CDR2 is FYNNEI in the germline V gene. CDR3 region: CASSSQGNDGYTF. The CDR3, as DNA: TGTGCCAGCAGCTCGCAGGGTAATGACGGCTACACCTTC.

The chain recombines TRBV20-1 with TRBJ2-3; D not resolved. The CDR3 is 10 residues long. Germline CDR1 is DFQATT and CDR2 is SNEGSKA (reference sequence). Between the trimmed V and J ends, which lost 5 bases and 2 bases, there was a span of 2 bases. The CDR3 here is CSAYTDTQYF. CDR3 nucleotide sequence: TGCAGTGCTTACACAGATACGCAGTATTTT.

The rearrangement uses TRBV7-9 and TRBJ2-1; 11 bases are shared with TRBD2. The germline V gene encodes CDR1 SEHNR and CDR2 FQNEAQ (reference sequence). J lost 7 bases, V lost 5 bases, and 16 bases had no gene match. The CDR3 is 18 residues long. The CDR3 region is CASSLPGRLAGGKNEQFF. For the CDR3, the DNA is TGTGCCAGCAGCCTTCCGGGTAGGCTAGCGGGAGGAAAGAATGAGCAGTTCTTC. Looking up the rest from reference TRBV7-9 and TRBJ2-1 gives the full variable domain: DTGVSQNPRHKITKRGQNVTFRCDPISEHNRLYWYRQTLGQGPEFLTYFQNEAQLEKSRLLSDRFSAERPKGSFSTLEIQRTEQGDSAMYLCASSLPGRLAGGKNEQFFGPGTRLTVL.

This clone appeared a single time. V usage is TRBV6-5 and J usage is TRBJ1-2; 7 bases align to TRBD1. Germline CDR1 is MNHEY and CDR2 is SVGAGI. Germline trimming cut 2 bases from V and 5 bases from J; bases unmatched to any gene: 11. This CDR3 is 16 amino acids long. As DNA, the CDR3 is TGTGCCAGCAGTTACACTCTTACAGGGGCGGCGTATGGCTACACCTTC. Its protein product is CASSYTLTGAAYGYTF.

The chain is built from TRBV29-1 and TRBJ1-2; D remains ambiguous. Germline CDR1 and CDR2: SQVTM and ANQGSEA. The CDR3 runs to 14 residues. The V and J ends lost 5 bases and 0 bases respectively, with 13 bases between them. Written as DNA, the CDR3 is TGCAGCGTTATCAGTGGGCTAACTAACTATGGCTACACCTTC. Translated, it gives CSVISGLTNYGYTF.

The chain is built from TRBV6-5 and TRBJ1-1; D possibly corresponds to TRBD1 (5 bases). Trimming stripped 7 bases from V and 0 bases from J, with 12 bases between. The CDR3 has 14 amino acids. The germline gives CDR1 MNHEY, CDR2 SVGAGI. CDR3 sequence: CASTRRGMNTEAFF. The CDR3 nucleotides read TGTGCCAGCACCCGAAGGGGCATGAACACTGAAGCTTTCTTT.

Notes on this clone: The sample has other DNA sequences that encode this CDR3 too. The CDR3 here is CASSAGQGNSPLHF. The DNA for the CDR3 is TGTGCCAGCAGTGCGGGACAGGGGAATTCACCCCTCCACTTT. The chain has TRBV6-4 and TRBJ1-6; TRBD1 agrees at 10 bases. The V segment lost 4 bases and the J segment 7 bases; nucleotides outside the gene matches: 1. This CDR3 is built from 14 residues. CDR1 is MRHNA and CDR2 is SNTAGT in the germline V gene.

V is TRBV4-2 and J is TRBJ2-3; D call uncertain. CDR3 length equals 15 residues. V was clipped by 1 base and J by 6 bases, with 14 bases between them. Germline CDR1 and CDR2: LGHNA and YNFKEQ. This CDR3 is CASSQVTGAGDTQYF. As DNA, the CDR3 is TGTGCCAGCAGCCAAGTCACCGGAGCCGGGGATACGCAGTATTTT.

This clone was observed a few times. V usage is TRBV6-5 and J usage is TRBJ2-7, with 9 bases that match TRBD2. This CDR3 comprises 14 residues. The V and J ends lost 2 bases and 2 bases, in that order; junction bases with no gene match: 1. The germline V gene encodes CDR1 MNHEY and CDR2 SVGAGI. The CDR3 spells CASSYAGGPYEQYF. CDR3 sequence (DNA): TGTGCCAGCAGTTACGCGGGAGGGCCCTACGAGCAGTACTTC.

The J gene is TRBJ2-7, the V gene TRBV19; 8 bases agree with TRBD2. The trim removed 5 bases at V and 6 bases at J, leaving 6 bases unmatched. Germline CDR1 and CDR2: LNHDA and SQIVND (reference sequence). The CDR3 sequence is 13 residues long. The CDR3 DNA is TGTGCCAGTAGTCCCCGGGGGGGGAGCGAGCAGTACTTC. This translates into CASSPRGGSEQYF.

This chain connects TRBV24-1 to TRBJ1-5; TRBD1 matches 8 bases. CDR1 KGHDR and CDR2 SFDVKD come from the germline V gene. After removal of 5 bases from V and 9 bases from J, the junction contained 14 bases not matched to a gene. The CDR3 is 16 amino acids. CDR3 bases: TGTGCCACCAGTGCCTCGACAGGGGCCCAATATTGGCCCCAGCATTTT. Its protein product is CATSASTGAQYWPQHF.

V usage is TRBV2 and J usage is TRBJ1-4; no clear D. Germline lookup yields CDR1 SNHLY and CDR2 FYNNEI. The CDR3 covers 14 residues. The V and J ends lost 2 bases and 7 bases respectively, with 11 bases between them. Written as DNA, the CDR3 is TGTGCCAGCAGTGAACGGGTAGGGAGTGAAAAACTGTTTTTT. It codes for CASSERVGSEKLFF.

The CDR3 sequence: CASSSFSNTIYF. CDR3 in DNA: TGTGCCAGCAGTTCCTTTTCGAACACCATATATTTT. This chain connects TRBV28 to TRBJ1-3, with D hard to call. The CDR3 length is 12 residues. Germline lookup yields CDR1 MDHEN and CDR2 SYDVKM. V dropped 4 bases and J dropped 7 bases, with 8 bases sitting between them.

The chain joins TRBV5-1 to TRBJ1-2, with 7 bases lining up with TRBD1. Germline V CDR1 and CDR2: SGHRS, YFSETQ. V lost 5 bases, J lost 2 bases, and 12 bases stayed unmatched. The CDR3 consists of 16 residues. This CDR3 is CASSRDWDSVNYGYTF. The CDR3 coding sequence is TGCGCCAGCAGTAGGGATTGGGACAGCGTCAACTATGGCTACACCTTC.

V is TRBV7-9 and J is TRBJ2-7; D uncertain. With 1 base removed from V and 1 base from J, the gap between germline ends came to 11 bases. The length of the CDR3 is 15 residues. Germline assignment: CDR1 SEHNR and CDR2 FQNEAQ (reference sequence). CDR3 loop: CASSLVADISYEQYF. The CDR3 DNA sequence: TGTGCCAGCAGCTTAGTGGCAGACATATCCTACGAGCAGTACTTC. Full variable domain (remainder filled in from reference TRBV7-9 and TRBJ2-7): DTGVSQNPRHKITKRGQNVTFRCDPISEHNRLYWYRQTLGQGPEFLTYFQNEAQLEKSRLLSDRFSAERPKGSFSTLEIQRTEQGDSAMYLCASSLVADISYEQYFGPGTRLTVT.

This clone was recorded only once. This rearrangement joins TRBV28 to TRBJ1-2; TRBD1 aligns across 8 bases. V lost 9 bases to trimming and J lost 2 bases; unmatched junction nucleotides: 5. The CDR3 extends over 13 amino acids. Germline CDR1 and CDR2: MDHEN and SYDVKM. The CDR3 protein is CASTGGVNYGYTF. In DNA form, the CDR3 reads TGTGCCAGTACAGGGGGTGTCAACTATGGCTACACCTTC.

In this sample, this clone turned up a few times. Within the sample, other DNA sequences also encode this same CDR3. This rearrangement joins TRBV20-1 to TRBJ2-7, with D uncertain. CDR3 size: 10 residues. The germline V and J ends were trimmed by 3 bases and 6 bases, with 6 bases remaining between them. CDR1 and CDR2 (germline): DFQATT, SNEGSKA (reference sequence). The chain's CDR3 is CSASQVEQYF. In DNA form, the CDR3 reads TGCAGTGCTAGCCAGGTCGAGCAGTACTTC.